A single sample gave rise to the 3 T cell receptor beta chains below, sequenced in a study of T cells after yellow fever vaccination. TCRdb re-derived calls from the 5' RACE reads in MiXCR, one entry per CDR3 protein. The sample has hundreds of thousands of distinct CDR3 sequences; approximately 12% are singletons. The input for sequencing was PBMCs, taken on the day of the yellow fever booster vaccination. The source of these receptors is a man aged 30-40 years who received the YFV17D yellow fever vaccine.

For the CDR3, the DNA is TGCAGTGCTAGAACTAGCGGGAGAGTGGGGATGGGAGCCACAGATACGCAGTATTTT. Amino acid sequence: CSARTSGRVGMGATDTQYF. The rearrangement links TRBV20-1 to TRBJ2-3; TRBD2 aligns across 11 bases. The CDR3 contains 19 residues. Germline V gene lookup returns CDR1 DFQATT and CDR2 SNEGSKA (reference sequence). The junction had 15 bases not matched to a gene; V was cut back by 2 bases and J by 2 bases.

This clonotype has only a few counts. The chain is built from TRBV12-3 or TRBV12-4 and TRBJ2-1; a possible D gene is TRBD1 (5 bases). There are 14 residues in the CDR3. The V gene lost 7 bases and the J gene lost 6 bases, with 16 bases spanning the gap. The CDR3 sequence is CASTSRQGFNEQFF. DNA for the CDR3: TGTGCCAGCACCTCGCGGCAGGGATTCAATGAGCAGTTCTTC.

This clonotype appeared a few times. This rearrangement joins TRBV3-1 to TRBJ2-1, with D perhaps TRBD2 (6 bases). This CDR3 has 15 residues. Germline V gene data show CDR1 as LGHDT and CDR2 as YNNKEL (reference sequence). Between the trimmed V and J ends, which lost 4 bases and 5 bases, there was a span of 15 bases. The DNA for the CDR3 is TGTGCCAGCAGCCCTTTGGGCGGGACCGACAATGAGCAGTTCTTC. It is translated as CASSPLGGTDNEQFF.